This TCR beta chain stems from a study of naive and memory T cell subsets. Germline V CDR1 and CDR2: SSHAT, FNYEAQ (reference sequence). V shed 4 bases and J 6 bases; nucleotides not matched to a gene: 2. The CDR3 sequence is 13 residues long. Both TRBC1 and TRBC2 were covered by a beta constant-region primer of two equimolar oligonucleotides. Nested alpha and beta constant-region primers with the SP2 primer drove four PCR rounds on ligated cDNA. Via MiXCR, TCRdb re-called the UMI-ligation and nested PCR reads, giving one row per CDR3 protein. Of approximately 85,000 distinct CDR3 sequences detected, 7% to 7.5% appear once; the ten largest clones hold 1.6%. This clonotype was seen more than once but under ten times.

V is TRBV7-7 and J is TRBJ2-7, with 11 bases lining up with TRBD2. This TCR derives from a human donor in good health. The sequenced material came from central memory CD4+ T cells from blood. The CDR3 sequence is CASSSGTSGEQYF. The DNA for the CDR3 is TGTGCCAGCAGCTCCGGGACTAGCGGCGAGCAGTACTTC.